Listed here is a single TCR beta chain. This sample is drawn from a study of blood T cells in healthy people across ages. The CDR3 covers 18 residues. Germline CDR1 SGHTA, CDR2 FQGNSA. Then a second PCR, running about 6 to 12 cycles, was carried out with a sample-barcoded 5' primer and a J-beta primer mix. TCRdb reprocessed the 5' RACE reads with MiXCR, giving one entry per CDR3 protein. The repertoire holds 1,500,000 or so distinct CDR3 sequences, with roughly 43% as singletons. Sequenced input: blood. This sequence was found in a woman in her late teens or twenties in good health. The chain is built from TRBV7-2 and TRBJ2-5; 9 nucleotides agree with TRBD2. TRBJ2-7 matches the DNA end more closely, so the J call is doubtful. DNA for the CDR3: TGTGCCAGCAGCACCAGGAGTCTAGCGGGATTCCCTCTACGCGAGCAGTACTTC. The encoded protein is CASSTRSLAGFPLREQYF.